The clone carrying this T cell receptor beta chain showed up just a few times. Its antigen is unidentified. CDR3 length: 15 amino acids. Germline-derived CDR1 and CDR2 are MNHEY and SVGAGI. The V gene end was trimmed by 10 bases and the J gene end by 2 bases; junction bases not matched to a gene: 10. TCRdb passed the 5' RACE reads through MiXCR, listing each CDR3 protein once. The table includes 400,000 to 450,000 distinct CDR3 sequences, about 20% detected once. This entry belongs to a study of T-cell memory formation after mild COVID-19. Whole-study results and caveats: Whether second-wave clones peaking at day 37 were SARS-CoV-2 specific went unconfirmed. Clones shrinking from day 15 to 85 showed even CD4/CD8 mixes; later expanders tilted CD4+.

V gene TRBV6-5 combines with J gene TRBJ2-3; 9 bases fit TRBD1. The sequence came from a man between 18 and 35 years old who had mild COVID-19 (a few samples of this study predate the infection). Cell type and time point are not known. Sample: PBMCs or a T cell subset sorted from them (not recorded which). The chain's CDR3 is CATAPGTGHTDTQYF. DNA for the CDR3: TGTGCCACCGCCCCCGGGACAGGGCACACAGATACGCAGTATTTT.